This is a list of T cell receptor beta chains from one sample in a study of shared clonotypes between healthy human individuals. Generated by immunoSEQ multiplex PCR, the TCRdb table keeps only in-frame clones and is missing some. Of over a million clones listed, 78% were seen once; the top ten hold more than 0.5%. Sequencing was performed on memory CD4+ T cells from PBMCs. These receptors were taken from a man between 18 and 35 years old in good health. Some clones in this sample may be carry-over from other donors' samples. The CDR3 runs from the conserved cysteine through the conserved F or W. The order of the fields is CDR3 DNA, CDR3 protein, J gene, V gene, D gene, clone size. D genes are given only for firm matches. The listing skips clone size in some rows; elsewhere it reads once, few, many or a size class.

TGTGCCAGCAGCTTGAGTAGCGGGAGTCTAGAGACCCAGTACTTC	CASSLSSGSLETQYF	TRBJ2-5	TRBV5-4	TRBD2	.
TGTGCCAGCAGTTACTCGCAGGGGGCATACGAGCAGTACTTC	CASSYSQGAYEQYF	TRBJ2-7	TRBV6-6	TRBD1	.
TGCGCCAGCAGCTTGCAGGTGGCCGGGGAGCTGTTTTTT	CASSLQVAGELFF	TRBJ2-2	TRBV5-1	.	.
TGTGCCTGGAGTGTACGGGACAGAGCCTCTGAAGCTTTCTTT	CAWSVRDRASEAFF	TRBJ1-1	TRBV30	TRBD1	.
TGTGCCAGCAGCTTGGACCCGACAACAGATACGCAGTATTTT	CASSLDPTTDTQYF	TRBJ2-3	TRBV5-6	.	.
TGTGCCAGCAGCAAACCCATCTCGCTAGCGGGGGGCGGGGAGTTCTTC	CASSKPISLAGGGEFF	TRBJ2-1	TRBV21-1	.	.
TGTGCCAGCAGAGCCGGGGGGGCCTGGGCGGACTATGGCTACACCTTC	CASRAGGAWADYGYTF	TRBJ1-2	TRBV28	.	.
TGCGCCAGCAGCTTGGCCGGGACGATGGGCATTCAGTACTTC	CASSLAGTMGIQYF	TRBJ2-4	TRBV5-1	.	.
TGTGCCAGCTCACCCGAGGGCAGCAGGGCGGACTATGGCTACACCTTC	CASSPEGSRADYGYTF	TRBJ1-2	TRBV18	.	.
TGTGCCAGCAGTTTAATGTCACAGCCCCAGCATTTT	CASSLMSQPQHF	TRBJ1-5	TRBV28	.	.
TGTGCCAGCAGTCCCTATCCGGGACAGGGGACTGAAGCTTTCTTT	CASSPYPGQGTEAFF	TRBJ1-1	TRBV7-3	TRBD1	few
TGTGCCAGTAGTTCGTGGGGCAGGGGGAGCACAGATACGCAGTATTTT	CASSSWGRGSTDTQYF	TRBJ2-3	TRBV19	TRBD1	.
TGTGCCAGCAGTTCACAGGGGGCACGGGGCTACACCTTC	CASSSQGARGYTF	TRBJ1-2	TRBV28	TRBD1	.
TGTGCCAGCAGCCAAACACCACAGACAGGAGTTAGCACAGATACGCAGTATTTT	CASSQTPQTGVSTDTQYF	TRBJ2-3	TRBV7-3	.	.
TGTGCCAGCAGCGTAGCGGGAGGAATTGACGAGCAGTACTTC	CASSVAGGIDEQYF	TRBJ2-7	TRBV7-9	TRBD2	.
TGTGCCAGCAGCCGGACTAGCGGGGCCTCGAACACCGGGGAGCTGTTTTTT	CASSRTSGASNTGELFF	TRBJ2-2	TRBV7-9	TRBD2	.
TGTGCCAGCAGCGTCGCCCCGACAGGGGCTGGAAACACCATATATTTT	CASSVAPTGAGNTIYF	TRBJ1-3	TRBV9	TRBD1	few
TGTGCCAGCTCACCGGGACTAGCGGTCGATGAGCAGTTCTTC	CASSPGLAVDEQFF	TRBJ2-1	TRBV18	TRBD2	.
TGTGCCAGCTCACCTACCGGGACAGGGGGCTACAATGAGCAGTTCTTC	CASSPTGTGGYNEQFF	TRBJ2-1	TRBV18	TRBD1	few
TGCGCCAGCAGCTTGGGGGATGAGACCCAGTACTTC	CASSLGDETQYF	TRBJ2-5	TRBV5-1	.	.
TGTGCCTGGAGTGAGGTCCACGAGCAGTACTTC	CAWSEVHEQYF	TRBJ2-7	TRBV30	.	.
TGCGCCAGCAGCCAAGCTTATAGGGGACAGAGTTATAGCAATCAGCCCCAGCATTTT	CASSQAYRGQSYSNQPQHF	TRBJ1-5	TRBV4-1	TRBD1	.
TGTGCCAGCAGGGACGGCTCTAACTATGGCTACACCTTC	CASRDGSNYGYTF	TRBJ1-2	TRBV6-6	.	.
TGTGCCAGCAGCGCCCGTGGTGGGGACAGGGGGAGAACCCTCTACGAGCAGTACTTC	CASSARGGDRGRTLYEQYF	TRBJ2-7	TRBV7-2	TRBD1	few
TGTGCCAGCAGCCTTCGGGGGGCGCGAAGCTACGAGCAGTACTTC	CASSLRGARSYEQYF	TRBJ2-7	TRBV6-1	.	many
TGTGCCAGCACCTCACGCGGGGGAGCCTCCTATGGCTACACCTTC	CASTSRGGASYGYTF	TRBJ1-2	TRBV6-1	.	many
TGTGCCAGCTCACTTACCGGGACTCCCCCTACGCAGCAGTACTTC	CASSLTGTPPTQQYF	TRBJ2-7	TRBV18	.	few
TGTGCCAGCAGCGCGGGACAGTGGGATGGCTACACCTTC	CASSAGQWDGYTF	TRBJ1-2	TRBV9	TRBD1	.
TGTGCCAGCAGCGTAGTGTGGCGCCACGCCTACGAGCAGTACTTC	CASSVVWRHAYEQYF	TRBJ2-7	TRBV9	.	once
TGTGCCAGCAGTGAAAGGGGACACACCTACGAGCAGTACTTC	CASSERGHTYEQYF	TRBJ2-7	TRBV6-1	.	.
TGTGCCAGCAGCTATGATGAGGGGGCTTGGGAAAAACTGTTTTTT	CASSYDEGAWEKLFF	TRBJ1-4	TRBV7-2	TRBD1	.
TGTGCCACCCTTCGGGGATTTTCGGGCACCGGGGAGCTGTTTTTT	CATLRGFSGTGELFF	TRBJ2-2	TRBV18	.	many
TGCAGCGGGCAAAGGGGGATGAACACTGAAGCTTTCTTT	CSGQRGMNTEAFF	TRBJ1-1	TRBV29-1	.	few
TGTGCCAGCAGCTGGGGACTAGGGTCGGATACGCAGTATTTT	CASSWGLGSDTQYF	TRBJ2-3	TRBV7-2	TRBD2	.
TGTGCCAGCAGTGACAGCTACTACAATGAGCAGTTCTTC	CASSDSYYNEQFF	TRBJ2-1	TRBV6-4	.	.
TGTGCCAGCAGCTCTAGGACAGGGTATAGAAACAATGAGCAGTTCTTC	CASSSRTGYRNNEQFF	TRBJ2-1	TRBV5-4	TRBD1	.
TGTGCCACCAGTAGGGAGGTCCAAGAGACCCAGTACTTC	CATSREVQETQYF	TRBJ2-5	TRBV15	.	.
TGTGCCAGTAGATCCATCCTGGGGCAAGACCGTGCTCAAGCTTTCTTT	CASRSILGQDRAQAFF	TRBJ1-1	TRBV19	.	.
TGTGCCACCAGCAGCCCGACAGGGGGAAAACGGGTCTATGGCTACACCTTC	CATSSPTGGKRVYGYTF	TRBJ1-2	TRBV15	TRBD1	.
TGTGCCAGCAGTCAGGGGGCGACCGGGGAGCTGTTTTTT	CASSQGATGELFF	TRBJ2-2	TRBV2	TRBD1	.
TGTGCCTGGTCAGAGGGACGAAGCTATGGCTACACCTTC	CAWSEGRSYGYTF	TRBJ1-2	TRBV30	.	many
TGTGCCAGCAGTCCCCAGACAGTGACTAATGAAAAACTGTTTTTT	CASSPQTVTNEKLFF	TRBJ1-4	TRBV25-1	.	.
TGTGCCGGGGGGGGGACTAGCGGGAGTCGGGAAGATACGCAGTATTTT	CAGGGTSGSREDTQYF	TRBJ2-3	TRBV6-6	TRBD2	.